This T cell receptor beta chain comes out of a study of blood T cells in healthy people across ages. Study observations and caveats: Long-lived and aged donors differed, with more naive CD4+ cells and higher diversity in the long-lived.

The CDR3 totals 14 residues. The germline gives CDR1 SEHNR, CDR2 FQNEAQ (reference sequence). V was cut by 1 base and J by 3 bases, with 9 bases left in between. This clonotype was found many times. The antigen is unknown. Total RNA, at least 6 micrograms per sample, came from PBMCs. Then a second PCR, running about 6 to 12 cycles, was carried out with a sample-barcoded 5' primer and a J-beta primer mix. TCRdb called the 5' RACE reads again in MiXCR, with one record for every CDR3 protein. The sample lists over 1,500,000 distinct CDR3 sequences, roughly 43% seen once, with 23% in the top ten. This sequence joins TRBV7-9 and TRBJ1-2; unclear D gene. Sequencing input: blood. This TCR was recovered from a human donor in good health. The chain's CDR3 is CASSLGQFDYGYTF. CDR3 DNA sequence: TGTGCCAGCAGCTTAGGGCAGTTCGACTATGGCTACACCTTC.